A selection of T cell receptor beta chains follows, all from one sample in a study of T cells in Graves' hyperthyroidism and ophthalmopathy. Each CDR3 protein gets one entry after TCRdb re-called the multiplex PCR reads with MiXCR. The top ten hold approximately 60% of the sample, which has about 250,000 distinct CDR3 sequences, 22% seen once. Material for sequencing was blood. The receptors were gathered from a man aged 30 to 39 with Graves' ophthalmopathy. Each CDR3 is given with its conserved first and last residue. Fields, in order: J gene, V gene, CDR3 length, CDR3 protein.

J gene: TRBJ1-2; V gene: TRBV6-1; CDR3 length: 15; CDR3 protein: CASSVEGTGNYGYTF
J gene: TRBJ2-7; V gene: TRBV3-1; CDR3 length: 14; CDR3 protein: CASSQGVAGFEQYF
J gene: TRBJ1-2; V gene: TRBV7-2; CDR3 length: 14; CDR3 protein: CASSFPLSNYGYTF
J gene: TRBJ2-1; V gene: TRBV12-3/TRBV12-4; CDR3 length: 17; CDR3 protein: CASSPWGSGSSYNEQFF
J gene: TRBJ2-3; V gene: TRBV28; CDR3 length: 16; CDR3 protein: CASSPRTSGDWDTQYF
J gene: TRBJ1-5; V gene: TRBV6-9; CDR3 length: 17; CDR3 protein: CASSYLEPGQGNQPQHF
J gene: TRBJ2-2; V gene: TRBV5-1; CDR3 length: 12; CDR3 protein: CASTGTFGELFF
J gene: TRBJ1-5; V gene: TRBV12-3/TRBV12-4; CDR3 length: 14; CDR3 protein: CASSRSTGHQPQHF
J gene: TRBJ1-5; V gene: TRBV24-1; CDR3 length: 17; CDR3 protein: CATLSDKAGQGKQPQHF
J gene: TRBJ1-4; V gene: TRBV5-1; CDR3 length: 16; CDR3 protein: CASSQGGGHPNEKLFF
J gene: TRBJ2-3; V gene: TRBV19; CDR3 length: 15; CDR3 protein: CASSSGLGLPDTQYF
J gene: TRBJ1-3; V gene: TRBV29-1; CDR3 length: 15; CDR3 protein: CSVGDRRSSGNTIYF
J gene: TRBJ2-2; V gene: TRBV2; CDR3 length: 15; CDR3 protein: CASSGLGTVPGELFF
J gene: TRBJ1-6; V gene: TRBV6-1; CDR3 length: 17; CDR3 protein: CASRAKPGLVYNSPLHF
J gene: TRBJ2-3; V gene: TRBV4-2; CDR3 length: 13; CDR3 protein: CASSQADSSAQYF
J gene: TRBJ1-1; V gene: TRBV28; CDR3 length: 15; CDR3 protein: CASSSAATANTEAFF
J gene: TRBJ2-7; V gene: TRBV30; CDR3 length: 13; CDR3 protein: CAWTSGSRYEQYF
J gene: TRBJ2-1; V gene: TRBV20-1; CDR3 length: 15; CDR3 protein: CSASTSGGKYNEQFF
J gene: TRBJ1-1; V gene: TRBV4-1; CDR3 length: 12; CDR3 protein: CASSQAPAAAFF
J gene: TRBJ2-7; V gene: TRBV29-1; CDR3 length: 14; CDR3 protein: CSVTVGRRTYEQYF
J gene: TRBJ2-2; V gene: TRBV3-1; CDR3 length: 17; CDR3 protein: CASSHRLAGVRAGELFF
J gene: TRBJ1-2; V gene: TRBV6-6; CDR3 length: 12; CDR3 protein: CASSYSMGGYTF
J gene: TRBJ1-5; V gene: TRBV7-8; CDR3 length: 16; CDR3 protein: CASSPRGFSRDQPQHF
J gene: TRBJ1-1; V gene: TRBV29-1; CDR3 length: 13; CDR3 protein: CSVDEGAYTEAFF
J gene: TRBJ1-1; V gene: TRBV5-1; CDR3 length: 14; CDR3 protein: CASSQDREGTEAFF
J gene: TRBJ2-7; V gene: TRBV3-1; CDR3 length: 16; CDR3 protein: CASSQDRGQGRFEQYF
J gene: TRBJ2-1; V gene: TRBV18; CDR3 length: 15; CDR3 protein: CAGSPSGLANNEQFF
J gene: TRBJ1-2; V gene: TRBV20-1; CDR3 length: 13; CDR3 protein: CSAGPLTAYGYTF
J gene: TRBJ1-6; V gene: TRBV27; CDR3 length: 14; CDR3 protein: CASRKTGDNSPLHF
J gene: TRBJ1-5; V gene: TRBV28; CDR3 length: 12; CDR3 protein: CASTQTDQPQHF